These 29 T cell receptor beta chains were sequenced from one sample in a study of cytomegalovirus exposure and HLA in healthy donors. Use of 60 Vbeta and 13 Jbeta primers characterized the PCR. Measured with immunoSEQ multiplex PCR; TCRdb has only the in-frame clones, and not every one. This table holds fewer than 80,000 clones, 71% found once. The sequencing input was PBMCs. The receptors originated from a man aged 45 to 65 in good health and CMV-seropositive.

The chain uses TRBV7-8 and TRBJ2-3, with 8 bases fitting TRBD2. Germline-derived CDR1 and CDR2 are SGHVS and FQNEAQ. V was clipped by 5 bases and J by 3 bases; unmatched bases: 4. The CDR3 covers 14 residues. CDR3 amino acids: CASSTGTRTDTQYF. The CDR3 bases are TGTGCCAGCAGCACCGGGACTAGAACAGATACGCAGTATTTT.

CDR3 in amino acids: CASSSGTSGNTIYF. The DNA for the CDR3 is TGTGCCAGCAGTTCAGGCACCTCTGGAAACACCATATATTTT. The chain is built from TRBV6-5 and TRBJ1-3; the D is unclear. The germline V gene has CDR1 MNHEY and CDR2 SVGAGI. The V end lost 4 bases, the J end lost 0 bases, and 7 bases lay between the germline ends. CDR3 size: 14 residues.

The chain links TRBV6-5 to TRBJ1-1; D unresolved. V lost 6 bases and J 1 base, leaving 15 bases between the germline ends. Germline-derived CDR1 and CDR2 are MNHEY and SVGAGI. This CDR3 has 15 residues. CDR3 in amino acids: CASRPLEGRNTEAFF. The DNA for the CDR3 is TGTGCCAGCAGGCCTCTAGAAGGGAGGAACACTGAAGCTTTCTTT.

CDR3 sequence reads: CASSFTGTDYEQYF. The CDR3 bases are TGTGCCAGCAGTTTCACGGGTACTGACTACGAGCAGTACTTC. The chain carries TRBV27 and TRBJ2-7, with unresolved D. Germline V lookup: CDR1 MNHEY, CDR2 SMNVEV (reference sequence). Trimming pared 3 bases from V and 3 bases from J, leaving 12 bases between. There are 14 residues in the CDR3.

The V call is TRBV25-1, the J call TRBJ2-2, with 8 bases lining up with TRBD1. Trimming took 4 bases from V and 7 from J; bases not matched to a gene: 5. Per the germline V gene, CDR1 is MGHDK and CDR2 is SYGVNS. CDR3 length: 14 amino acids. CDR3 bases: TGTGCCAGCAGTGTTCAGGGGGCTAGCGGGGAGCTGTTTTTT. It encodes CASSVQGASGELFF.

The chain couples TRBV7-6 to TRBJ2-1; 12 bases match TRBD2. V gave up 0 bases and J gave up 4 bases; unmatched junction bases: 4. The V gene's germline CDR1 is SGHVS and CDR2 FNYEAQ. This CDR3 has 17 amino acids. CDR3: CASSLAASGGVYNEQFF. The CDR3 DNA follows: TGTGCCAGCAGCTTAGCGGCTAGCGGGGGGGTGTACAATGAGCAGTTCTTC.

V gene TRBV27 combines with J gene TRBJ2-1, with D possibly TRBD2 on 7 matching bases. Germline CDR1 reads MNHEY; CDR2 reads SMNVEV (reference sequence). The CDR3 loop spans 16 amino acids. The ends were cut back, 2 bases at V and 1 base at J, with 12 bases in the middle. The CDR3 region is CASSLVGGASYNEQFF. CDR3 DNA: TGTGCCAGCAGTTTAGTTGGGGGGGCGTCCTACAATGAGCAGTTCTTC.

This rearrangement joins TRBV7-9 to TRBJ1-1, with TRBD1 as a possible D gene (5 bases). Trimming shortened V by 4 bases and J by 2 bases, and 17 bases separated the two germline ends. Germline CDR1 SEHNR, CDR2 FQNEAQ (reference sequence). The length of the CDR3 is 16 residues. The CDR3 reads CASSSSVRVENTEAFF. In nucleotides, the CDR3 is TGTGCCAGCAGCTCCAGTGTCAGGGTGGAAAACACTGAAGCTTTCTTT.

This clone was seen a handful of times. CDR3 in amino acids: CASSWGGYNEQFF. CDR3 DNA: TGTGCCAGCAGCTGGGGGGGCTACAATGAGCAGTTCTTC. J is TRBJ2-1 and V is TRBV13, with 7 positions matching TRBD2. Germline V lookup: CDR1 PRHDT, CDR2 FYEKMQ (reference sequence). The CDR3 runs to 13 residues. J gave up 3 bases and V 4 bases, and 0 bases lay outside the gene matches.

The V gene is TRBV4-1, the J gene TRBJ1-1; D gene uncertain. CDR3 length: 14 amino acids. Trimming removed 1 base from V and 1 base from J, with 7 bases in between. CDR1 and CDR2 (germline): MGHRA, YSYEKL. CDR3: CASSQGSGNTEAFF. Here the CDR3 DNA reads TGCGCCAGCAGCCAAGGGAGCGGGAACACTGAAGCTTTCTTT.

The chain links TRBV7-9 to TRBJ2-7; the D is unclear. V was clipped by 1 base and J by 2 bases, with 9 bases between them. The CDR3 runs to 14 residues. Germline V gives CDR1 SEHNR, CDR2 FQNEAQ (reference sequence). This chain's CDR3 is CASSLDQYPYEQYF. CDR3 DNA: TGTGCCAGCAGCTTAGACCAGTACCCCTACGAGCAGTACTTC.

The chain couples TRBV10-2 to TRBJ2-2, with TRBD2 as a possible D gene (6 bases). In germline, CDR1 is WSHSY, CDR2 SAAADI. Trimming stripped 2 bases from V and 3 bases from J, with 13 bases between. The CDR3 has 16 residues. Written as DNA, the CDR3 is TGCGCCAGCAGTGAGGGCGTGGACTACCACACCGGGGAGCTGTTTTTT. Residues: CASSEGVDYHTGELFF.

This clone was found a few times. V gene TRBV9 combines with J gene TRBJ2-3; 10 nucleotides match TRBD1. CDR1 is SGDLS, CDR2 YYNGEE, per germline. Trimming removed 1 base from V and 4 bases from J; junction bases left unmatched: 6. The CDR3 is 16 residues long. CDR3 coding DNA: TGTGCCAGCAGCGTAAAGAGGGACAGGGGTGCAGATACGCAGTATTTT. Translating it yields CASSVKRDRGADTQYF.

The chain combines TRBV7-9 with TRBJ2-5, with 9 bases lining up with TRBD1. CDR1 is SEHNR and CDR2 is FQNEAQ in the germline V gene (reference sequence). The CDR3 loop spans 16 amino acids. Trimming took 5 bases from V and 6 from J; bases not matched to a gene: 13. The CDR3 sequence is CASSHPRQGGLKTQYF. The CDR3 coding sequence is TGTGCCAGCAGCCATCCCCGACAGGGGGGGTTAAAGACCCAGTACTTC.

This chain connects TRBV7-9 to TRBJ2-6; weak D call: TRBD2 (6 bases). The germline CDR1 and CDR2 sequences are SEHNR and FQNEAQ (reference sequence). The CDR3 runs 18 residues. V lost 3 bases and J lost 1, with 16 bases in between. CDR3 region: CASSFGTSGASGANVLTF. For the CDR3, the DNA is TGTGCCAGCAGCTTCGGGACTTCCGGGGCTTCTGGGGCCAACGTCCTGACTTTC. Complete variable domain (other parts from reference TRBV7-9 and TRBJ2-6): DTGVSQNPRHKITKRGQNVTFRCDPISEHNRLYWYRQTLGQGPEFLTYFQNEAQLEKSRLLSDRFSAERPKGSFSTLEIQRTEQGDSAMYLCASSFGTSGASGANVLTFGAGSRLTVL.

The chain links TRBV5-6 to TRBJ2-7; 11 nucleotides agree with TRBD2. The CDR3 is 16 residues long. CDR1 is SGHDT, CDR2 YYEEEE, per germline. V gave up 4 bases and J gave up 5 bases; unmatched junction bases: 11. The CDR3 nucleotides read TGTGCCAGCAGCATATATAGCGGGAGGGCCGTCGACGAGCAGTACTTC. Residues: CASSIYSGRAVDEQYF.

Details on this clone: Without the conserved terminal phenylalanine or tryptophan, this CDR3 likely stems from a read error. CDR3 sequence (DNA): TGCGCCAGCAGTCAATTTCTAGACAGGGTAGGGCAGCCCCAGCATGTT. Its protein product is CASSQFLDRVGQPQHV. The chain links TRBV4-1 to TRBJ1-5; TRBD1 aligns across 7 bases. The junction had 15 bases not matched to a gene; V was cut back by 6 bases and J by 7 bases. The germline V gene encodes CDR1 MGHRA and CDR2 YSYEKL. The CDR3 length is 16 residues.

The chain employs TRBV15 and TRBJ2-7; 7 nucleotides agree with TRBD2. CDR3 length: 17 amino acids. CDR1 is LNHNV, CDR2 YYDKDF, per germline (reference sequence). J lost 0 bases, V lost 3 bases, and 11 bases had no gene match. CDR3 in amino acids: CATSRRLAGLLSYEQYF. The CDR3 DNA sequence: TGTGCCACCAGCAGGCGTCTCGCGGGACTACTCTCCTACGAGCAGTACTTC. The entire variable domain, with the rest obtained from reference TRBV15 and TRBJ2-7, is as follows: DAMVIQNPRYQVTQFGKPVTLSCSQTLNHNVMYWYQQKSSQAPKLLFHYYDKDFNNEADTPDNFQSRRPNTSFCFLDIRSPGLGDTAMYLCATSRRLAGLLSYEQYFGPGTRLTVT.

The V and J genes are TRBV27 and TRBJ2-3; D is undetermined. Trimming pared 7 bases from V and 2 bases from J, leaving 7 bases between. Per germline, CDR1 MNHEY and CDR2 SMNVEV (reference sequence). The length of the CDR3 is 12 residues. The CDR3 loop reads CASTSSTDTQYF. In nucleotides, the CDR3 is TGTGCCAGCACTTCTTCCACAGATACGCAGTATTTT.

The V gene is TRBV5-4, the J gene TRBJ1-1, with TRBD1 identical over 8 bases. Germline V gives CDR1 SGHNT, CDR2 YYREEE (reference sequence). The CDR3 contains 17 residues. V gave up 4 bases and J gave up 0 bases; unmatched junction bases: 11. CDR3 sequence: CASSLGQGAKVNTEAFF. The CDR3 nucleotides are TGTGCCAGCAGCCTTGGACAGGGAGCCAAAGTGAACACTGAAGCTTTCTTT.

A single count supports this clone. V gene TRBV6-6 combines with J gene TRBJ2-1, with 7 positions matching TRBD2. V lost 2 bases to trimming and J lost 4 bases; unmatched junction nucleotides: 8. The CDR3 is made up of 16 amino acids. Germline V CDR1 and CDR2: MNHNY, SVGAGI (reference sequence). The chain's CDR3 is CASSYERGILYNEQFF. In DNA form, the CDR3 reads TGTGCCAGCAGTTACGAGCGGGGAATACTATACAATGAGCAGTTCTTC.

The V call is TRBV9, the J call TRBJ1-2, with D possibly matching TRBD1 (6 bases). Trimming stripped 1 base from V and 4 bases from J, with 8 bases between. The CDR3 has 13 residues. Germline V CDR1 and CDR2: SGDLS, YYNGEE. CDR3 region: CASSVLGGYGYTF. The CDR3 bases are TGTGCCAGCAGCGTACTAGGGGGCTATGGCTACACCTTC.

The V call is TRBV4-1, the J call TRBJ2-7; D is unresolved. Germline V gene lookup returns CDR1 MGHRA and CDR2 YSYEKL. The ends were cut back, 0 bases at V and 0 bases at J, with 9 bases in the middle. This CDR3 is built from 15 residues. In DNA form, the CDR3 reads TGCGCCAGCAGCCAAGAGCACTATAGCTCCTACGAGCAGTACTTC. The encoded protein is CASSQEHYSSYEQYF.

This clone was recorded a few times. The chain combines TRBV5-1 with TRBJ1-1; TRBD1 matches at 8 bases. With 3 bases clipped from V and 1 base from J, the junction kept 5 bases outside the gene matches. Germline CDR1 and CDR2: SGHRS and YFSETQ. The CDR3 covers 15 residues. The CDR3 is CASSWRTGSNTEAFF. CDR3 nucleotides: TGCGCCAGCAGCTGGAGGACAGGGTCGAACACTGAAGCTTTCTTT.

The gene calls are TRBV4-1 and TRBJ1-2; TRBD1 is a possible D gene (6 bases). Trimming removed 2 bases from V and 2 bases from J, with 9 bases in between. This CDR3 comprises 14 residues. CDR1 and CDR2 from the germline V gene are MGHRA and YSYEKL. The CDR3 region has the DNA TGCGCCAGCAGCCAAACCGGGACAAACTATGGCTACACCTTC. Translated: CASSQTGTNYGYTF.

The chain couples TRBV14 to TRBJ1-2; D not certain. The V and J ends lost 4 bases and 5 bases respectively, with 8 bases between them. Germline lookup yields CDR1 SGHDN and CDR2 FVKESK. This CDR3 has 12 residues. The CDR3 bases are TGTGCCAGCAGCCCGAGCGGGTATGGCTACACCTTC. The encoded protein is CASSPSGYGYTF. Complete variable domain (other parts from reference TRBV14 and TRBJ1-2): EAGVTQFPSHSVIEKGQTVTLRCDPISGHDNLYWYRRVMGKEIKFLLHFVKESKQDESGMPNNRFLAERTGGTYSTLKVQPAELEDSGVYFCASSPSGYGYTFGSGTRLTVV.

V is TRBV6-4 and J is TRBJ1-5, with a weak D call TRBD1 (5 bases). V was pared by 3 bases and J by 10 bases, with 16 bases between. CDR1 and CDR2 from the germline V gene are MRHNA and SNTAGT. The CDR3 is made up of 14 amino acids. The CDR3: CASSEGVGGSPQHF. The DNA for the CDR3 is TGTGCCAGCAGTGAAGGTGTGGGGGGTTCCCCCCAGCATTTT.

The J gene is TRBJ2-7, the V gene TRBV6-5, with 9 positions matching TRBD1. Germline V gives CDR1 MNHEY, CDR2 SVGAGI. After removal of 5 bases from V and 2 bases from J, the junction contained 1 base not matched to a gene. The CDR3 length is 13 residues. The CDR3 here is CASSHRGPYEQYF. CDR3 DNA sequence: TGTGCCAGCAGTCACAGGGGGCCCTACGAGCAGTACTTC.

The chain employs TRBV18 and TRBJ1-1; D possibly corresponds to TRBD1 (6 bases). Deletions cut 4 bases from V and 0 bases from J, with 6 bases between. Germline V lookup: CDR1 KGHSH, CDR2 LQKENI. The CDR3 runs to 13 residues. DNA of the CDR3: TGTGCCAGCTCACAGGGGGTGAACACTGAAGCTTTCTTT. It encodes CASSQGVNTEAFF.